This TCR beta chain is from a study of T-cell reconstitution after alpha-beta-depleted transplantation in children (dated by TCRdb to the mid-2010s). Concerning the study at large: Using TCR repertoire profiling, the study followed T-cell immune reconstitution in a quantitative way in children after TCRalphabeta/CD19-depleted allogeneic hematopoietic cell transplantation.

General findings and caveats noted by the study authors: In some patients, the high TCRbeta diversity seen at day 60 was put down to recipient T cells and intrathymic progenitors that had survived conditioning. About two months after transplant, the apparently early recovery of alphabetaT-cell counts reportedly depended on just several hundred clones that had expanded rapidly and came from non-depleted graft cells. Over the following months the frequencies of hyperexpanded clones went down, and after one year T-cell counts and TCRbeta diversity were mostly credited to newly produced T cells.

Libraries were prepared through PCR. The instrument given in TCRdb is Illumina HiSeq 2500. TCR library preparation used molecular barcoding, with unique molecular identifiers applied to normalize quantification of the TCRbeta repertoire. TCRdb's own reprocessing of the public reads used fastp at Q25 and MiXCR and kept productive beta chains. Rows merge per CDR3 protein into single entries with the most common DNA and genes. Present in this sample are about 300,000 distinct CDR3 sequences, about a tenth of which were seen just once. The top ten hold approximately 7.6% of the sample. Per the publication, the treatment or condition label means: allogeneic hematopoietic cell transplantation with graft depleted of TCRalphabeta T cells and CD19 B cells. The children who served as transplant recipients had been given grafts of TCRalphabeta/CD19-depleted allogeneic hematopoietic cells. This clonotype was counted at least ten times. There is no known antigen for this receptor. No much larger clonotype is one base removed from it; base qualities were not supplied.

The starting material was PBMCs, obtained before TCRalphabeta/CD19-depleted stem cell transplant. The TCR comes from a boy under two years old with acute myeloid leukemia, due to receive a stem cell transplant.

DNA sequence: TGTGCCACCAGTAACTTGCCCCTTCAGCCCCAGCATTTT. This yields the protein CATSNLPLQPQHF. The chain uses TRBV15 and TRBJ1-5; a confident D gene designation cannot be given. The CDR3 starts with the cysteine, ends with the phenylalanine, and has 13 residues. Left in the record is the CDR3 DNA by itself, 39 bases read in frame from the first base. Trimming removed 6 bases from V and 6 bases from J, leaving 12 bases between the germline ends. According to the germline V gene (reference sequence), CDR1 reads LNHNV and CDR2 reads YYDKDF.